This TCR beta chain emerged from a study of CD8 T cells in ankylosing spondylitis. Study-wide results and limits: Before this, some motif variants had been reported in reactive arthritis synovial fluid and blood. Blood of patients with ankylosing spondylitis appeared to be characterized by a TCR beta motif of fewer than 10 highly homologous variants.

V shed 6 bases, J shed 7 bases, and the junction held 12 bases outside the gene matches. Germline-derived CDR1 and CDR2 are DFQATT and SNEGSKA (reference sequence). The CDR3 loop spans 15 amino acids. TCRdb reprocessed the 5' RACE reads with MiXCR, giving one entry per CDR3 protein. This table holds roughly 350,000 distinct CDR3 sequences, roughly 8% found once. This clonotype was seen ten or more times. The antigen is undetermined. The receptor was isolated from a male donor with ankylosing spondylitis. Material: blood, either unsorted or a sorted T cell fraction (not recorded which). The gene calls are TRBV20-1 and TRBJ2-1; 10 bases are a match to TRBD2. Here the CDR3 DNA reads TGCAGTGCCCTAAGAGCTAGCGGGAGAATAAATGAGCAGTTCTTC. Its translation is CSALRASGRINEQFF.